This TCR beta chain was identified during a study of CD8+CD57+ T cells in acquired aplastic anemia. Broader study findings: Between patients and controls, 25 to 35 CD8+ CDR3 sequences were found in common.

Whoever was chosen for sequencing had shown CD8+CD57+ cell expansion by flow cytometry. The CDR3 totals 16 residues. The germline V gene encodes CDR1 SNHLY and CDR2 FYNNEI. Template material for TCR beta VDJ and CDR3 profiling consisted of genomic DNA. TCRdb ran MiXCR on the reads and lists one entry per CDR3 protein. The data show about 120,000 distinct CDR3 sequences, under 60% seen once. Turning to this clonotype: The antigen is not known. A read error may produce the germline difference seen at one junction end.

The TCR originated in a human donor with aplastic anemia. Sequencing was performed on sorted CD4+, CD8+, or CD8+CD57+ T cells (not recorded which) from PBMCs. The J gene is TRBJ2-6, the V gene TRBV2, with a weak D call TRBD2 (5 bases). The CDR3, as DNA: TGTGCCAGCAGTGAACGGCACAGCTCCGGGGTCAACGTCCTGATCTTC. Translating gives CASSERHSSGVNVLIF.